The sequence of this T cell receptor beta chain was determined in a study of T cell repertoires in cytomegalovirus infection. This clonotype was observed many times. No antigen is known for it. This CDR3 is 12 amino acids long. Trimming took off 1 base at V and 5 bases at J, with 4 bases between the two ends. CDR1 is SGHVS and CDR2 is FQNEAQ in the germline V gene. MiXCR, applied by TCRdb to the reads, yields one record per CDR3 protein. The sample records around 430,000 distinct CDR3 sequences, more than 40% being singletons. This chain connects TRBV7-8 to TRBJ2-3; D is undetermined. Sequenced material: cultured PBMCs, taken from culture after CMV antigen stimulation. The source is a human donor in good health (CMV status not recorded). Some clones in this sample may be carry-over from other donors' samples. The CDR3 bases are TGTGCCAGCAGCTTAGAAGGAGATACGCAGTATTTT. This sequence encodes CASSLEGDTQYF.